Below are 10 T cell receptor beta chains sequenced from a single sample in a study of control samples from healthy donors and cancer patients. Assay used: immunoSEQ multiplex PCR; TCRdb lists only in-frame clones, some missing. The table includes roughly 90,000 clones, approximately 93% detected once. The sequencing sample was made of blood. These receptors came from a woman aged 25 to 39 in good health.

This rearrangement joins TRBV3-1 (or the pseudogene TRBV3-2) to TRBJ2-3, with 11 nucleotides matching TRBD2. Trimming removed 8 bases from V and 5 bases from J; junction bases left unmatched: 3. The V gene's germline CDR1 is LGHDT and CDR2 YNNKEL (reference sequence). This CDR3 has 13 amino acids. CDR3 sequence: CASGGTSGDTQYF. The CDR3 DNA sequence: TGTGCCAGCGGAGGGACTAGCGGAGATACGCAGTATTTT.

This chain uses TRBV12-3 or TRBV12-4 with TRBJ1-2; D possibly corresponds to TRBD1 (5 bases). There are 13 residues in the CDR3. Trimming removed 4 bases at V and 8 bases at J, with 14 bases between. The chain's CDR3 is CASSSMGRRGYTF. The CDR3 nucleotides read TGTGCCAGCAGTTCTATGGGGCGGCGGGGCTACACCTTC.

This chain links TRBV6-4 with TRBJ2-2; D may match TRBD1 or TRBD2 (5 bases each). In germline, CDR1 is MRHNA, CDR2 SNTAGT. The V end lost 3 bases, the J end lost 0 bases, and 14 bases lay between the germline ends. The CDR3 runs 17 residues. This chain's CDR3 is CASSEPGTVANTGELFF. The CDR3 DNA sequence: TGTGCCAGCAGTGAGCCAGGGACGGTGGCGAACACCGGGGAGCTGTTTTTT.

The chain joins TRBV18 to TRBJ1-5, with a possible D match to TRBD1 (6 bases). The ends were cut back, 6 bases at V and 6 bases at J, with 15 bases in the middle. Germline V gene sequence: CDR1 KGHSH, CDR2 LQKENI. The CDR3 is 14 residues long. The CDR3 region is CASSPGEKFQPQHF. The CDR3 DNA is TGTGCCAGCTCCCCAGGGGAGAAGTTTCAGCCCCAGCATTTT.

The V and J genes are TRBV6-5 and TRBJ1-2; 10 bases line up with TRBD1. The V and J ends lost 0 bases and 6 bases, in that order; junction bases with no gene match: 4. The germline V gene has CDR1 MNHEY and CDR2 SVGAGI. There are 15 residues in the CDR3. The CDR3, as DNA: TGTGCCAGCAGTTACTCGATCGGGACAGGGGATGGCTACACCTTC. Residues: CASSYSIGTGDGYTF.

The DNA of the CDR3 is TGTGCCAGCAGCGCCGGACTAGCGGGAGGTAGAGCCGGGGAGCTGTTTTTT. It specifies CASSAGLAGGRAGELFF. This chain joins TRBV9 and TRBJ2-2, with 14 bases that match TRBD2. V lost 3 bases, J lost 6 bases, and 7 bases stayed unmatched. This CDR3 is 17 amino acids long. Germline V lookup: CDR1 SGDLS, CDR2 YYNGEE.

This clone was detected only once. This chain connects TRBV7-8 to TRBJ2-3; perhaps D is TRBD1 or TRBD2 (5 bases each). Between the trimmed V and J ends, which lost 1 base and 2 bases, there was a span of 16 bases. The CDR3 is 17 residues long. CDR1 is SGHVS and CDR2 is FQNEAQ in the germline V gene. Written as DNA, the CDR3 is TGTGCCAGCAGCTTAGTCGGCGGGCGGACAAACACAGATACGCAGTATTTT. It codes for CASSLVGGRTNTDTQYF.

The rearrangement joins TRBV27 to TRBJ1-1; possible D gene TRBD1, 5 bases. Germline CDR1 and CDR2: MNHEY and SMNVEV (reference sequence). V was trimmed by 3 bases and J by 2 bases, leaving 10 bases between them. The CDR3 totals 14 residues. The CDR3 nucleotides are TGTGCCAGCAGTTTTCGGGACGCAAACACTGAAGCTTTCTTT. It yields the protein CASSFRDANTEAFF.

This clone was seen just once. The chain is built from TRBV2 and TRBJ1-1; D is unresolved. Germline V gene lookup returns CDR1 SNHLY and CDR2 FYNNEI. The CDR3 is 14 residues long. Trimming shortened V by 6 bases and J by 5 bases, and 16 bases separated the two germline ends. CDR3 in DNA: TGTGCCAGCAGGAACCGGGAAAGTGGAACTGAAGCTTTCTTT. Amino acid sequence: CASRNRESGTEAFF.

The V gene is TRBV5-1, the J gene TRBJ2-7; TRBD2 aligns across 10 bases. The CDR3 totals 16 residues. Losses at the gene ends were 3 bases for V and 3 bases for J; bases not matched to a gene: 9. Per germline, CDR1 SGHRS and CDR2 YFSETQ. The CDR3 loop reads CASSWTLAGPFYEQYF. The DNA for the CDR3 is TGCGCCAGCAGCTGGACACTAGCGGGACCCTTCTACGAGCAGTACTTC.